Below, 23 T cell receptor beta chains from the same sample are listed, as sequenced in a study of blood T cell repertoires in COVID-19. Method: immunoSEQ multiplex PCR; TCRdb's copy keeps in-frame clones and lacks some. This table holds 200,000 to 300,000 clones, 85% to 90% found once. The sample comprised peripheral blood. The receptors shown here come from a woman aged 55-70 years with COVID-19, enrolled during active disease.

The chain couples TRBV7-2 to TRBJ1-1, with D perhaps matching TRBD1 (5 bases). The CDR3 consists of 14 residues. Trimming cost V 5 bases and J 0 bases, with 10 bases left between them. The germline V gene has CDR1 SGHTA and CDR2 FQGNSA. CDR3 in DNA: TGTGCCAGCAGCGCCAGGGAAATGAACACTGAAGCTTTCTTT. The encoded protein is CASSAREMNTEAFF.

The chain carries TRBV27 and TRBJ1-2, with a tentative D call TRBD1 (5 bases). The CDR3 is 14 amino acids. Germline lookup yields CDR1 MNHEY and CDR2 SMNVEV (reference sequence). V was trimmed by 3 bases and J by 6 bases, leaving 14 bases between them. The CDR3 is CASSFREGLDGYTF. As DNA, the CDR3 is TGTGCCAGCAGTTTTCGGGAGGGGCTCGATGGCTACACCTTC.

Only a few counts were recorded for this clone. This chain connects TRBV7-6 to TRBJ2-7, with 7 bases matching TRBD2. The junction had 7 bases not matched to a gene; V was cut back by 3 bases and J by 5 bases. The CDR3 sequence is 14 residues long. Germline CDR1 reads SGHVS; CDR2 reads FNYEAQ. The CDR3 bases are TGTGCCAGCAGCTTCCGGGAGGTCGGCGACGAGCAGTACTTC. Protein product: CASSFREVGDEQYF.

The rearrangement uses TRBV5-6 and TRBJ2-5; 8 bases are a match to TRBD2. The CDR3 length is 19 residues. Germline V lookup: CDR1 SGHDT, CDR2 YYEEEE. The J segment lost 1 base and the V segment lost 4 bases, leaving 18 bases of the junction unmatched. The CDR3: CASSQPLGVGGVVQETQYF. CDR3 DNA: TGTGCCAGCAGCCAGCCGTTAGGGGTCGGGGGGGTAGTCCAAGAGACCCAGTACTTC. Complete variable domain (other parts from reference TRBV5-6 and TRBJ2-5): DAGVTQSPTHLIKTRGQQVTLRCSPKSGHDTVSWYQQALGQGPQFIFQYYEEEERQRGNFPDRFSGHQFPNYSSELNVNALLLGDSALYLCASSQPLGVGGVVQETQYFGPGTRLLVL.

The V gene is TRBV3-1 (or the pseudogene TRBV3-2), the J gene TRBJ2-5; 13 bases fit TRBD2. J was trimmed by 2 bases and V by 1 base; bases with no gene match: 4. The CDR3 is 17 residues long. Germline CDR1 and CDR2: LGHDT and YNNKEL (reference sequence). CDR3 amino acids: CASSQGTSGRGQETQYF. The CDR3 nucleotides are TGTGCCAGCAGCCAAGGTACTAGCGGGAGGGGACAAGAGACCCAGTACTTC.

The chain couples TRBV15 to TRBJ1-2; no clear D gene. This CDR3 has 14 amino acids. The germline V and J ends were trimmed by 0 bases and 0 bases, with 5 bases remaining between them. Germline CDR1 and CDR2: LNHNV and YYDKDF (reference sequence). DNA for the CDR3: TGTGCCACCAGCAGAGAGGCCGCTAACTATGGCTACACCTTC. It translates to CATSREAANYGYTF.

V usage is TRBV9 and J usage is TRBJ2-5; possible D gene TRBD2, 5 bases. V lost 0 bases to trimming and J lost 0 bases, with 12 bases between them. In germline, CDR1 is SGDLS, CDR2 YYNGEE. This CDR3 is built from 16 residues. CDR3 DNA: TGTGCCAGCAGCGTAGGGGCTAGCAGGTACCAAGAGACCCAGTACTTC. Translating gives CASSVGASRYQETQYF.

This clone was observed a few times. The chain is built from TRBV4-3 and TRBJ2-2, with a tentative D call TRBD2 (6 bases). Germline V CDR1 and CDR2: LGHNA, YSLEER. Trimming took 1 base from V and 6 from J, leaving 15 bases between them. This CDR3 has 16 amino acids. CDR3 sequence: CASSQGGTLQSGELFF. The CDR3 DNA reads as TGCGCCAGCAGCCAAGGGGGGACTTTACAGTCCGGGGAGCTGTTTTTT.

The chain has TRBV19 and TRBJ2-1; D is ambiguous. CDR1 and CDR2 from the germline V gene are LNHDA and SQIVND (reference sequence). This CDR3 has 11 residues. Trimming left V 6 bases short and J 10 bases short, with 10 bases between. This CDR3 is CASSFGSEQFF. The CDR3 DNA sequence: TGTGCCAGTAGCTTCGGGTCCGAGCAGTTCTTC.

This clone showed up many times. CDR3 bases: TGTGCCAGCAGCCAGGGACTAGCGGGAGGGTACGAGCAGTACTTC. Translating it yields CASSQGLAGGYEQYF. This rearrangement joins TRBV2 to TRBJ2-7; TRBD2 aligns across 16 bases. CDR1 is SNHLY, CDR2 FYNNEI, per germline. The CDR3 extends over 15 amino acids. Trimming took 6 bases from V and 4 from J; bases not matched to a gene: 3.

The chain links TRBV9 to TRBJ2-7; TRBD2 matches 10 bases. The CDR3 spans 16 residues. The junction had 6 bases not matched to a gene; V was cut back by 0 bases and J by 3 bases. In germline, CDR1 is SGDLS, CDR2 YYNGEE. The CDR3 sequence is CASSVEWLAGVYEQYF. The CDR3 DNA reads as TGTGCCAGCAGCGTAGAGTGGCTAGCGGGAGTCTACGAGCAGTACTTC.

The chain couples TRBV5-1 to TRBJ1-3, with a possible D match to TRBD1 (5 bases). CDR3 length equals 18 residues. Germline V gene data show CDR1 as SGHRS and CDR2 as YFSETQ. V was clipped by 0 bases and J by 3 bases, with 19 bases between them. This chain's CDR3 is CASSLDPLQGRGGNTIYF. The CDR3 nucleotides read TGCGCCAGCAGCTTGGATCCCCTCCAGGGAAGAGGTGGAAACACCATATATTTT.

Only a few counts were recorded for this clone. The chain employs TRBV27 and TRBJ2-7; possibly TRBD2 for D (6 bases). The CDR3 has 13 residues. CDR1 is MNHEY and CDR2 is SMNVEV in the germline V gene (reference sequence). The V and J ends lost 6 bases and 0 bases respectively, with 9 bases between them. The CDR3 DNA is TGTGCCAGCAGAGCTAGCGCCTCCTACGAGCAGTACTTC. This translates into CASRASASYEQYF.

This chain joins TRBV5-4 and TRBJ2-2; TRBD2 is a possible D gene (6 bases). Per the germline V gene, CDR1 is SGHNT and CDR2 is YYREEE (reference sequence). Trimming removed 0 bases from V and 7 bases from J, with 7 bases in between. The CDR3 runs to 13 residues. CDR3 sequence: CASSLVGGGELFF. CDR3 sequence (DNA): TGTGCCAGCAGCTTGGTGGGAGGCGGGGAGCTGTTTTTT.

J is TRBJ2-1 and V is TRBV29-1, with 8 positions matching TRBD2. In germline, CDR1 is SQVTM, CDR2 ANQGSEA. The CDR3 contains 15 residues. Trimming removed 7 bases from V and 0 bases from J; junction bases left unmatched: 8. CDR3: CSAPREGLSYNEQFF. DNA of the CDR3: TGCAGCGCCCCCCGGGAGGGGCTCTCCTACAATGAGCAGTTCTTC.

The CDR3 nucleotides are TGTGCCAGCAGTTCCCAGGGGTTAGGTTCTGGAAACACCATATATTTT. Its translation is CASSSQGLGSGNTIYF. This chain uses TRBV28 with TRBJ1-3; possibly TRBD1 for D (6 bases). Germline CDR1 MDHEN, CDR2 SYDVKM. V dropped 4 bases and J dropped 1 base, with 14 bases sitting between them. The CDR3 extends over 16 amino acids.

This clone was counted between two and nine times. The V call is TRBV2, the J call TRBJ2-7, with TRBD1 identical over 12 bases. The junction had 5 bases not matched to a gene; V was cut back by 7 bases and J by 7 bases. The CDR3 is 13 residues long. Germline V lookup: CDR1 SNHLY, CDR2 FYNNEI. CDR3 in DNA: TGTGCCAGCACGGGACAGGGGGCTTGGGAGCAGTACTTC. It translates to CASTGQGAWEQYF.

The chain combines TRBV3-1 (or the pseudogene TRBV3-2) with TRBJ1-1; D perhaps matches TRBD1 (6 bases). V gave up 2 bases and J gave up 1 base, with 23 bases separating them. The CDR3 totals 19 residues. The germline V gene has CDR1 LGHDT and CDR2 YNNKEL (reference sequence). CDR3 bases: TGTGCCAGCAGCCAAAAAAGGGTAGGGGGTTACTCCCAGAACACTGAAGCTTTCTTT. Its protein product is CASSQKRVGGYSQNTEAFF.

This clone was seen a single time. The genes are TRBV10-3 and TRBJ2-2; no definite D call. CDR1 is ENHRY and CDR2 is SYGVKD in the germline V gene. V shed 0 bases and J shed 5 bases, with 4 bases lying between them. The CDR3 spans 13 residues. This CDR3 is CAISESRTGELFF. CDR3 DNA sequence: TGTGCCATCAGTGAGTCCCGGACCGGGGAGCTGTTTTTT.

This clone was seen once. The V call is TRBV28, the J call TRBJ2-4; 9 bases are a match to TRBD2. The V gene's germline CDR1 is MDHEN and CDR2 SYDVKM. CDR3 size: 18 residues. Trimming took 5 bases from V and 1 from J; bases not matched to a gene: 12. The CDR3 sequence is CASSPLRESGRAKNIQYF. In DNA, the CDR3 is TGTGCCAGCAGTCCGCTCCGTGAGAGCGGGAGGGCCAAAAACATTCAGTACTTC. Variable domain in full (rest from reference TRBV28 and TRBJ2-4): DVKVTQSSRYLVKRTGEKVFLECVQDMDHENMFWYRQDPGLGLRLIYFSYDVKMKEKGDIPEGYSVSREKKERFSLILESASTNQTSMYLCASSPLRESGRAKNIQYFGAGTRLSVL.

The rearrangement joins TRBV7-9 to TRBJ2-1; 8 nucleotides line up with TRBD1. The CDR3 consists of 15 residues. The germline V gene encodes CDR1 SEHNR and CDR2 FQNEAQ (reference sequence). V lost 5 bases to trimming and J lost 6 bases; unmatched junction nucleotides: 9. This CDR3 is CASSHRDRGSNEQFF. Here the CDR3 DNA reads TGTGCCAGCAGCCATCGAGACAGGGGTTCCAATGAGCAGTTCTTC.

The chain employs TRBV5-1 and TRBJ1-2; TRBD1 matches 9 bases. CDR1 SGHRS and CDR2 YFSETQ come from the germline V gene. Losses at the gene ends were 2 bases for V and 7 bases for J; bases not matched to a gene: 6. The CDR3 loop spans 14 amino acids. The CDR3 protein is CASSLSGTGPGYTF. DNA for the CDR3: TGCGCCAGCAGCTTAAGTGGGACAGGGCCTGGCTACACCTTC.

The chain employs TRBV7-9 and TRBJ1-5; TRBD1 matches 9 bases. CDR1 is SEHNR and CDR2 is FQNEAQ in the germline V gene (reference sequence). This CDR3 is built from 16 residues. The V and J ends lost 5 bases and 0 bases, in that order; junction bases with no gene match: 5. CDR3 coding DNA: TGTGCCAGCAGCAAAGGGACAGGGTATAGCAATCAGCCCCAGCATTTT. Translated: CASSKGTGYSNQPQHF.